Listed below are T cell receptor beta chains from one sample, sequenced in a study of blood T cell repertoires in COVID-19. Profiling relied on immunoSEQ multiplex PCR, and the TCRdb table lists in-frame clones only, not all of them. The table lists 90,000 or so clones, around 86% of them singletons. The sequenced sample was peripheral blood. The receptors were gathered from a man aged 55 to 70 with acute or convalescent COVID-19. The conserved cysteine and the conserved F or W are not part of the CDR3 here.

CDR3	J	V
ASSFSSGNYGYT	TRBJ1-2	TRBV11-2
ASSLGPGGGKTQETQY	TRBJ2-5	TRBV27
ASSPPIRSGTGELF	TRBJ2-2	TRBV18
ASSLGGASGRDTDTQY	TRBJ2-3	TRBV11-2
ASSQEPSGITDTQY	TRBJ2-3	TRBV4-1
ASSSPLPTSYNEQF	TRBJ2-1	TRBV5-1
ASSQSVGTSGGAPKNIQY	TRBJ2-4	TRBV23-1
ASSLVYAQAQMI	TRBJ2-3	TRBV5-5
ASSPGGVWHTEAF	TRBJ1-1	TRBV5-8
ASSLASSGMTEQF	TRBJ2-1	TRBV7-9
ASSARQGGGEQY	TRBJ2-7	TRBV11-3
ASSNDGTGPYNEQF	TRBJ2-1	TRBV5-1
ASSLPDRGINEQY	TRBJ2-7	TRBV5-5